The 28 T cell receptor beta chains reported below all come from one sample, sequenced in a study of blood T cell repertoires in COVID-19. Sequencing used immunoSEQ multiplex PCR; TCRdb keeps in-frame clones, though not all of them. The sample includes under 500,000 clones, roughly 87% of them seen just once. The sequenced sample was PBMCs or T cells enriched from blood (not recorded which). All receptors derive from a young woman with acute COVID-19.

As concerns this clone: Germline is not matched at one junction end, which may reflect a read error. The rearrangement joins TRBV6-5 to TRBJ1-5; TRBD1 matches at 8 bases. This CDR3 contains 13 residues. Germline CDR1 MNHEY, CDR2 SVGAGI. Written as DNA, the CDR3 is TGTGCCGGCAGAGGACAGGGTTATCAGCCCCAGCATTTT. This encodes CAGRGQGYQPQHF.

For the CDR3, the DNA is TGTGCCAGCAGCCGGGGATCGAACACCGGGGAGCTGTTTTTT. Translated, it gives CASSRGSNTGELFF. V gene TRBV5-4 combines with J gene TRBJ2-2; D may be TRBD2 (5 bases). The CDR3 spans 14 residues. Between the trimmed V and J ends, which lost 4 bases and 0 bases, there was a span of 7 bases. Germline CDR1 is SGHNT and CDR2 is YYREEE (reference sequence).

This chain joins TRBV10-3 and TRBJ1-4; weak D call: TRBD1 (5 bases). The V gene lost 9 bases and the J gene lost 7 bases, with 15 bases spanning the gap. CDR1 ENHRY and CDR2 SYGVKD come from the germline V gene. The CDR3 is made up of 13 amino acids. The CDR3 spells CAMGGTFGEKLFF. The CDR3 bases are TGTGCCATGGGCGGGACTTTCGGTGAAAAACTGTTTTTT.

This chain joins TRBV19 and TRBJ1-5; 8 nucleotides match TRBD1. CDR3 length: 14 amino acids. With V trimmed by 9 bases and J by 3 bases, 7 bases remained unmatched. Looked up from germline, CDR1 is LNHDA and CDR2 is SQIVND (reference sequence). In DNA, the CDR3 is TGTGCCAGCGGAGGACAGGGCTCCAATCAGCCCCAGCATTTT. This translates into CASGGQGSNQPQHF.

This clone was counted once. CDR3 DNA sequence: TGTGCCATCAACAGGGACGGCCTCTACGAGCAGTACTTC. Residues: CAINRDGLYEQYF. This sequence joins TRBV10-3 and TRBJ2-7; D perhaps matches TRBD1 (6 bases). V dropped 7 bases and J dropped 3 bases, with 13 bases sitting between them. The CDR3 is 13 residues long. CDR1 and CDR2 from the germline V gene are ENHRY and SYGVKD.

In its sample, this clone was seen once. The chain links TRBV3-1 (or the pseudogene TRBV3-2) to TRBJ2-7; 9 bases map to TRBD2. The V segment lost 2 bases and the J segment 5 bases; nucleotides outside the gene matches: 7. CDR1 LGHDT and CDR2 YNNKEL come from the germline V gene (reference sequence). The CDR3 is 15 residues long. CDR3 in amino acids: CASSQTSLAGNEQYF. As DNA, the CDR3 is TGTGCCAGCAGCCAAACTAGCCTAGCGGGAAACGAGCAGTACTTC.

The chain employs TRBV6-5 and TRBJ2-2; 8 positions match TRBD2. The CDR3 runs 14 residues. Trimming cost V 8 bases and J 6 bases; bases outside gene matches: 8. CDR1 is MNHEY and CDR2 is SVGAGI in the germline V gene. In nucleotides, the CDR3 is TGTGCCAGCCTTGTTCCGGGAGGGTCCGGGGAGCTGTTTTTT. This translates into CASLVPGGSGELFF.

V and J are TRBV5-4 and TRBJ1-2; 8 positions agree with TRBD1. CDR1 and CDR2 from the germline V gene are SGHNT and YYREEE (reference sequence). The CDR3 totals 16 residues. The V and J ends lost 3 bases and 6 bases, in that order; junction bases with no gene match: 13. CDR3 residues: CASSSTQGALRDGYTF. The CDR3 bases are TGTGCCAGCAGCTCGACCCAGGGGGCATTAAGGGATGGCTACACCTTC.

V is TRBV30 and J is TRBJ2-7; the D is unclear. In germline, CDR1 is GTSNPN, CDR2 SVGIG (reference sequence). V was pared by 0 bases and J by 5 bases, with 8 bases between. The CDR3 runs to 12 residues. The CDR3 loop is CAWSVNYNEQYF. The CDR3 DNA reads TGTGCCTGGAGTGTAAATTACAACGAGCAGTACTTC. Full variable domain (missing parts from reference TRBV30 and TRBJ2-7): SQTIHQWPATLVQPVGSPLSLECTVEGTSNPNLYWYRQAAGRGLQLLFYSVGIGQISSEVPQNLSASRPQDRQFILSSKKLLLSDSGFYLCAWSVNYNEQYFGPGTRLTVT.

The chain joins TRBV5-1 to TRBJ1-1; TRBD1 agrees at 7 bases. V dropped 3 bases and J dropped 4; count of bases not matched to a gene: 12. This CDR3 contains 16 residues. CDR1 SGHRS and CDR2 YFSETQ come from the germline V gene. The CDR3 DNA reads as TGCGCCAGCAGCTCCGGGACAGCCCGAAGTGGCACTGAAGCTTTCTTT. Translating gives CASSSGTARSGTEAFF.

The J gene is TRBJ1-6, the V gene TRBV19; the match to TRBD1 covers 8 bases. Trimming at V came to 4 bases and at J to 5 bases, leaving 7 bases not matched to a gene. Per the germline V gene, CDR1 is LNHDA and CDR2 is SQIVND (reference sequence). The length of the CDR3 is 16 residues. The CDR3 region is CASSTQQGGHNSPLHF. The CDR3 DNA reads TGTGCCAGTAGTACCCAACAGGGGGGCCATAATTCACCCCTCCACTTT. Looking up the rest from reference TRBV19 and TRBJ1-6 gives the full variable domain: DGGITQSPKYLFRKEGQNVTLSCEQNLNHDAMYWYRQDPGQGLRLIYYSQIVNDFQKGDIAEGYSVSREKKESFPLTVTSAQKNPTAFYLCASSTQQGGHNSPLHFGNGTRLTVT.

The CDR3 DNA reads as TGTGCCAGTAGTATACAGGGCCGGAACACTGAAGCTTTCTTT. It codes for CASSIQGRNTEAFF. This chain links TRBV19 with TRBJ1-1, with D possibly matching TRBD1 (5 bases). The CDR3 loop spans 14 amino acids. V lost 2 bases and J 1 base, leaving 8 bases between the germline ends. CDR1 LNHDA and CDR2 SQIVND come from the germline V gene (reference sequence).

CDR3 amino acids: CAPQGPKQYF. CDR3 bases: TGTGCCCCCCAGGGGCCAAAGCAGTACTTC. This chain links TRBV6-7 with TRBJ2-7, with D possibly being TRBD1 (6 bases). TRBV6-7 is filed as an ORF, its function uncertain. This CDR3 contains 10 residues. V was pared by 11 bases and J by 8 bases, with 13 bases between.

The rearrangement uses TRBV6-5 and TRBJ2-7; D might be TRBD1 (6 bases). Deletions cut 4 bases from V and 2 bases from J, with 12 bases between. Germline CDR1 MNHEY, CDR2 SVGAGI. This CDR3 is built from 14 residues. The CDR3 DNA reads TGTGCCAGCAGTTTAATGGACAGAACCTACGAGCAGTACTTC. Its translation: CASSLMDRTYEQYF.

This clone was observed a few times. The chain couples TRBV5-5 to TRBJ1-2; maybe TRBD1 (6 bases). Trimming took off 4 bases at V and 0 bases at J, with 19 bases between the two ends. Germline V CDR1 and CDR2: SGHKS, YYEKEE (reference sequence). The length of the CDR3 is 17 residues. CDR3 sequence (DNA): TGTGCCAGCAGCATCCGGGACACCGGCCTAGCTAACTATGGCTACACCTTC. As protein: CASSIRDTGLANYGYTF.

This clone occurred a few times. The rearrangement uses TRBV27 and TRBJ1-2; D may be TRBD1 (5 bases). Trimming cost V 6 bases and J 4 bases, with 12 bases left between them. Germline V CDR1 and CDR2: MNHEY, SMNVEV (reference sequence). This CDR3 has 13 amino acids. DNA of the CDR3: TGTGCCAGCAGGGGGCGAGGATTCTATGGCTACACCTTC. Translated, it gives CASRGRGFYGYTF.

The DNA for the CDR3 is TGTGCCAGCAGCTTAGACAGTACTGCACCCCTCCACTTT. It encodes CASSLDSTAPLHF. The chain couples TRBV7-2 to TRBJ1-6; no definite D call. CDR3 size: 13 residues. V lost 1 base to trimming and J lost 11 bases, with 9 bases between them. From germline, CDR1 is SGHTA and CDR2 FQGNSA.

This clone has only a few counts. The chain joins TRBV2 to TRBJ1-6; 11 nucleotides agree with TRBD1. Germline V CDR1 and CDR2: SNHLY, FYNNEI. The CDR3 consists of 15 residues. Unmatched junction bases numbered 6, after V lost 4 bases and J lost 10 bases. Written as DNA, the CDR3 is TGTGCCAGCAGTGGAGGGGGACAGGGGGTATCACCCCTCCACTTT. Protein: CASSGGGQGVSPLHF. Full variable domain (rest looked up from reference TRBV2 and TRBJ1-6): EPEVTQTPSHQVTQMGQEVILRCVPISNHLYFYWYRQILGQKVEFLVSFYNNEISEKSEIFDDQFSVERPDGSNFTLKIRSTKLEDSAMYFCASSGGGQGVSPLHFGNGTRLTVT.

This sequence joins TRBV28 and TRBJ2-6, with D maybe TRBD2 (5 bases). The ends were cut back, 8 bases at V and 2 bases at J, with 19 bases in the middle. The CDR3 extends over 17 amino acids. CDR1 and CDR2 (germline): MDHEN, SYDVKM. DNA for the CDR3: TGTGCCAGCGGCCAAACCTTAACCGGGGCTGGGGCCAACGTCCTGACTTTC. This encodes CASGQTLTGAGANVLTF.

The CDR3 nucleotides are TGTGCCAGTAGTATGGGGTACGACAGCCGGAACTATGGCTACACCTTC. It encodes CASSMGYDSRNYGYTF. V and J are TRBV19 and TRBJ1-2, with D possibly being TRBD1 (5 bases). Germline lookup yields CDR1 LNHDA and CDR2 SQIVND (reference sequence). Trimming shortened V by 3 bases and J by 2 bases, and 16 bases separated the two germline ends. The CDR3 sequence is 16 residues long.

V gene TRBV19 combines with J gene TRBJ2-1; 10 bases align to TRBD2. Germline V CDR1 and CDR2: LNHDA, SQIVND (reference sequence). V was clipped by 5 bases and J by 3 bases; unmatched bases: 13. The length of the CDR3 is 18 residues. The CDR3 spells CASSPLAGGPLLYNEQFF. CDR3 nucleotide sequence: TGTGCCAGTAGTCCTTTAGCGGGGGGCCCCCTCCTCTACAATGAGCAGTTCTTC.

The rearrangement joins TRBV7-7 to TRBJ2-1, with D maybe TRBD2 (6 bases). This CDR3 has 17 amino acids. The V gene's germline CDR1 is SSHAT and CDR2 FNYEAQ (reference sequence). V lost 1 base and J 3 bases, leaving 16 bases between the germline ends. CDR3: CASSLGVWGDHYNEQFF. The CDR3 coding sequence is TGTGCCAGCAGCTTAGGGGTTTGGGGGGACCACTACAATGAGCAGTTCTTC.

The CDR3 is CASSPTGTPYEQYF. CDR3 nucleotides: TGTGCCAGCTCACCAACAGGGACCCCCTACGAGCAGTACTTC. The chain recombines TRBV18 with TRBJ2-7; possibly TRBD1 for D (6 bases). The germline CDR1 and CDR2 sequences are KGHSH and LQKENI. V lost 2 bases, J lost 2 bases, and 10 bases lay in between. CDR3 length equals 14 residues.

The genes are TRBV7-2 and TRBJ2-7; TRBD1 aligns across 9 bases. Germline V gives CDR1 SGHTA, CDR2 FQGNSA. Trimming removed 3 bases from V and 4 bases from J; junction bases left unmatched: 7. This CDR3 is 15 amino acids long. This CDR3 reads CASSFDRGGIYEQYF. The CDR3 nucleotides are TGTGCCAGCAGCTTCGACAGGGGGGGGATTTACGAGCAGTACTTC.

This rearrangement joins TRBV3-1 (or the pseudogene TRBV3-2) to TRBJ2-5; D gene ambiguous. This CDR3 contains 14 residues. Germline loops: CDR1 LGHDT, CDR2 YNNKEL (reference sequence). V lost 4 bases and J lost 5, with 14 bases in between. The DNA of the CDR3 is TGTGCCAGCAGCCCTAACGGTGTCGAGGAGACCCAGTACTTC. Its translation: CASSPNGVEETQYF.

V gene TRBV7-3 combines with J gene TRBJ2-1; possible D gene TRBD2, 5 bases. The CDR3 length is 17 residues. Germline V lookup: CDR1 SGHTA, CDR2 FQGTGA. V lost 5 bases to trimming and J lost 0 bases, with 17 bases between them. The CDR3 loop is CASSLPRTGSSYNEQFF. CDR3 nucleotides: TGTGCCAGCAGCCTACCCCGAACGGGGAGCTCCTACAATGAGCAGTTCTTC.

The chain recombines TRBV7-9 with TRBJ1-2, with D perhaps TRBD1 (5 bases). This CDR3 comprises 13 residues. CDR1 is SEHNR, CDR2 FQNEAQ, per germline (reference sequence). V was shortened by 3 bases and J by 7 bases, with 12 bases between the two germline ends. CDR3 region: CASSFEEGSGYTF. The CDR3 DNA is TGTGCCAGCAGCTTTGAGGAGGGGTCTGGCTACACCTTC. The variable domain in full, completed from reference TRBV7-9 and TRBJ1-2, reads DTGVSQNPRHKITKRGQNVTFRCDPISEHNRLYWYRQTLGQGPEFLTYFQNEAQLEKSRLLSDRFSAERPKGSFSTLEIQRTEQGDSAMYLCASSFEEGSGYTFGSGTRLTVV.

The J gene is TRBJ1-2, the V gene TRBV11-3; 8 nucleotides match TRBD1. The V and J ends lost 3 bases and 4 bases, in that order; junction bases with no gene match: 7. Germline CDR1 SGHNT, CDR2 YENEEA. The CDR3 extends over 15 amino acids. DNA for the CDR3: TGTGCCAGCAGCTTCTCAGGGGGCACAAGCTATGGCTACACCTTC. The encoded protein is CASSFSGGTSYGYTF. Full variable domain (rest looked up from reference TRBV11-3 and TRBJ1-2): EAGVVQSPRYKIIEKKQPVAFWCNPISGHNTLYWYLQNLGQGPELLIRYENEEAVDDSQLPKDRFSAERLKGVDSTLKIQPAELGDSAVYLCASSFSGGTSYGYTFGSGTRLTVV.